This TCR beta chain was profiled in a study of blood T cells in healthy people across ages. This clonotype has only a few counts. A second about 7 to 11 cycle PCR used barcoded and J-beta primers. TCRdb itself ran the 5' RACE reads through MiXCR, one entry per CDR3 protein. This sample has roughly 560,000 distinct CDR3 sequences, with 24% found just once. CDR1 is LGHNA and CDR2 is YSLEER in the germline V gene. After removal of 6 bases from V and 2 bases from J, the junction contained 5 bases not matched to a gene. This CDR3 is built from 15 residues. The data also belong to a second study, concerning T cells of mothers and their children. That source notes: The whole RNA yield was converted to cDNA, around 1.4 ug per 15 ul.

This clonotype originated in a boy aged 5-17 years in good health. Sequenced material: blood. This sequence joins TRBV4-3 and TRBJ2-2; 8 bases are shared with TRBD1. The CDR3 DNA is TGCGCCAGCAGTTCCGGGACAGGCAACACCGGGGAGCTGTTTTTT. It specifies CASSSGTGNTGELFF.